Listed below are T cell receptor beta chains from one sample, sequenced in a study of blood T cell repertoires in COVID-19. Method: immunoSEQ multiplex PCR; TCRdb's copy keeps in-frame clones and lacks some. The repertoire includes about 32,000 clones, approximately 90% of them detected once, and less than 2% sits in the top ten. The sequencing input was peripheral blood. All receptors come from a man aged 50 to 60 with active or convalescent COVID-19. Both conserved end residues are part of each CDR3. A D gene is named only where the DNA matches it firmly. Not every row has a clone size; where given, it reads once, few, many or a size class.

>once|TRBJ2-7|TRBV30|-
CAWDQTNYEQYF
TGTGCCTGGGACCAAACAAACTACGAGCAGTACTTC
>-|TRBJ2-3|TRBV27|TRBD2
CASSLFAGGPLTDTQYF
TGTGCCAGCAGTTTATTTGCGGGAGGGCCTCTGACAGATACGCAGTATTTT
>-|TRBJ2-1|TRBV30|TRBD2
CAWRLAGGPPTEQFF
TGTGCCTGGAGGCTAGCGGGAGGACCCCCTACTGAGCAGTTCTTC
>-|TRBJ2-2|TRBV9|-
CASSVSIGQGLTGELFF
TGTGCCAGCAGCGTCTCCATCGGGCAGGGACTCACCGGGGAGCTGTTTTTT
>-|TRBJ1-3|TRBV6-6|TRBD1
CASSPGGQLSSGNTIYF
TGTGCCAGCAGTCCCGGGGGACAGTTAAGCTCTGGAAACACCATATATTTT
>-|TRBJ2-5|TRBV5-1|-
CASSSTGDWETQYF
TGCGCCAGCAGCTCTACAGGGGACTGGGAGACCCAGTACTTC
>-|TRBJ2-7|TRBV6-5|TRBD2
CASKRGTSVYEQYF
TGTGCCAGCAAGAGGGGGACTAGCGTTTACGAGCAGTACTTC
>-|TRBJ2-1|TRBV21-1|-
CASSRGSSGYNEQFF
TGTGCCAGCAGCAGGGGCTCTTCGGGTTACAATGAGCAGTTCTTC
>-|TRBJ2-2|TRBV13|-
CASSLGELAYTGELFF
TGTGCCAGCAGCTTAGGCGAACTAGCCTACACCGGGGAGCTGTTTTTT
>once|TRBJ2-5|TRBV19|-
CASSMTVTGETQYF
TGTGCCAGTAGTATGACAGTGACAGGAGAGACCCAGTACTTC
>-|TRBJ2-5|TRBV27|-
CASKGVGDPETQYF
TGTGCCAGCAAGGGGGTCGGGGATCCAGAGACCCAGTACTTC
>-|TRBJ2-1|TRBV7-9|TRBD2
CASSPGLAGGQRSYNEQFF
TGTGCCAGCAGCCCAGGACTAGCGGGAGGCCAGCGCTCCTACAATGAGCAGTTCTTC
>-|TRBJ1-1|TRBV5-1|TRBD1
CASSAGTDTEAFF
TGCGCCAGCAGCGCCGGGACAGACACTGAAGCTTTCTTT
>-|TRBJ2-5|TRBV28|TRBD2
CASSWGAGGIQETQYF
TGTGCCAGCAGTTGGGGAGCGGGAGGTATACAAGAGACCCAGTACTTC
>-|TRBJ1-6|TRBV7-2|TRBD1
CASSLGGTDPSPLHF
TGTGCCAGCAGCTTAGGCGGGACAGACCCTTCACCCCTCCACTTT
>-|TRBJ2-7|TRBV4-1|TRBD2
CASSQLLAGVDEQYF
TGCGCCAGCAGCCAACTTCTAGCGGGAGTAGACGAGCAGTACTTC
>-|TRBJ2-7|TRBV3-1/TRBV3-2|TRBD2
CASSQKWTSGPPYEQYF
TGTGCCAGCAGCCAAAAGTGGACTAGCGGACCTCCCTACGAGCAGTACTTC
>once|TRBJ2-5|TRBV5-1|TRBD1
CASSSNFPGQGSWETQYF
TGCGCCAGCAGCTCGAATTTCCCGGGACAGGGGAGCTGGGAGACCCAGTACTTC
>-|TRBJ1-1|TRBV19|-
CASSPWDTLNTEAFF
TGTGCCAGTAGTCCGTGGGACACACTGAACACTGAAGCTTTCTTT
>few|TRBJ1-5|TRBV27|-
CASSAAGSHPGPQHF
TGTGCCAGCAGCGCCGCCGGGTCCCATCCCGGTCCCCAGCATTTT
>-|TRBJ1-4|TRBV5-4|TRBD1
CASSLAPGQGTNEKLFF
TGTGCCAGCAGCTTGGCGCCGGGACAGGGGACTAATGAAAAACTGTTTTTT
>-|TRBJ2-7|TRBV5-8|-
CASSFGLSYEQYF
TGTGCCAGCAGCTTCGGACTCTCCTACGAGCAGTACTTC
>few|TRBJ2-2|TRBV4-2|TRBD2
CASSHRSGSMAGELFF
TGTGCCAGCAGCCATCGTAGCGGGAGCATGGCCGGGGAGCTGTTTTTT
>once|TRBJ2-7|TRBV19|-
CASSTHRESSYEQYF
TGTGCCAGTAGTACGCACAGGGAGAGCTCCTACGAGCAGTACTTC
>-|TRBJ1-2|TRBV12-3/TRBV12-4|-
CASSFTGSYGYTF
TGTGCCAGCAGTTTTACAGGGTCCTATGGCTACACCTTC
>-|TRBJ1-5|TRBV28|-
CASSLPGDSNQPQHF
TGTGCCAGCAGTTTACCGGGGGATAGCAATCAGCCCCAGCATTTT
>-|TRBJ1-5|TRBV7-2|TRBD1
CASSLLQGLDQPQHF
TGTGCCAGCAGCTTATTACAGGGGCTCGATCAGCCCCAGCATTTT
>-|TRBJ2-3|TRBV24-1|-
CATSDPVAGTDTQYF
TGTGCCACCAGTGATCCCGTGGCCGGCACAGATACGCAGTATTTT
>-|TRBJ1-1|TRBV7-9|-
CASSLGTGTEAFF
TGTGCCAGCAGCTTAGGGACGGGAACTGAAGCTTTCTTT